This is a list of T cell receptor beta chains from one sample in a study of CD8 T cells in ankylosing spondylitis. TCRdb re-called the 5' RACE reads with MiXCR, one entry per CDR3 protein. Seen here are fewer than 750,000 distinct CDR3 sequences, about 20% observed once, and the top ten hold about a fifth. The sequenced material came from blood, either unsorted or a sorted T cell fraction (not recorded which). These receptors originate from a male donor with ankylosing spondylitis. CDR3s include the opening cysteine and the closing phenylalanine or tryptophan. The D gene is left open where the match is weak. For some rows the clone size is stated as once, few or many, or as a class when expanded; others skip it.

CDR3 protein: CASSQGLAWNEQFF
CDR3 DNA: TGCGCCAGCAGCCAAGGGTTAGCGTGGAATGAGCAGTTCTTC
CDR3 length: 14
clone size: .
J gene: TRBJ2-1
D gene: .
V gene: TRBV4-1

CDR3 protein: CASSLVGVQNEQYF
CDR3 DNA: TGTGCCAGCAGCTTGGTCGGGGTTCAGAACGAGCAGTACTTC
CDR3 length: 14
clone size: few
J gene: TRBJ2-7
D gene: .
V gene: TRBV5-6

CDR3 protein: CASRIGNTGELFF
CDR3 DNA: TGCGCCAGCAGGATCGGGAACACCGGGGAGCTGTTTTTT
CDR3 length: 13
clone size: .
J gene: TRBJ2-2
D gene: .
V gene: TRBV5-1

CDR3 protein: CASSQQWGNTEAFF
CDR3 DNA: TGCGCCAGCAGCCAACAGTGGGGGAACACTGAAGCTTTCTTT
CDR3 length: 14
clone size: few
J gene: TRBJ1-1
D gene: .
V gene: TRBV4-1

CDR3 protein: CASNKQGTYSEQYF
CDR3 DNA: TGTGCCAGCAATAAACAGGGGACCTATTCGGAGCAGTACTTC
CDR3 length: 14
clone size: .
J gene: TRBJ2-7
D gene: TRBD1
V gene: TRBV27

CDR3 protein: CASSFTGALYEQYF
CDR3 DNA: TGTGCCAGCAGCTTTACAGGAGCCCTTTACGAGCAGTACTTC
CDR3 length: 14
clone size: .
J gene: TRBJ2-7
D gene: .
V gene: TRBV7-9

CDR3 protein: CASSLGTGPNYNEQFF
CDR3 DNA: TGTGCCAGCAGCTTAGGGACAGGCCCCAACTACAATGAGCAGTTCTTC
CDR3 length: 16
clone size: many
J gene: TRBJ2-1
D gene: TRBD1
V gene: TRBV11-2

CDR3 protein: CASSFRDRDIFGSSFTDTQYF
CDR3 DNA: TGTGCCAGCAGCTTCCGGGACAGGGATATTTTTGGGTCCTCCTTCACAGATACGCAGTATTTT
CDR3 length: 21
clone size: few
J gene: TRBJ2-3
D gene: TRBD1
V gene: TRBV11-2

CDR3 protein: CSVRRETHEQYF
CDR3 DNA: TGCAGCGTTCGTCGGGAGACCCACGAGCAGTACTTC
CDR3 length: 12
clone size: .
J gene: TRBJ2-7
D gene: .
V gene: TRBV29-1

CDR3 protein: CSAKVSSGTQYF
CDR3 DNA: TGCAGCGCTAAGGTTAGCTCGGGTACGCAGTATTTT
CDR3 length: 12
clone size: .
J gene: TRBJ2-3
D gene: .
V gene: TRBV20-1

CDR3 protein: CASSPFAPSYNEQFF
CDR3 DNA: TGTGCCAGCAGCCCCTTCGCTCCGAGCTACAATGAGCAGTTCTTC
CDR3 length: 15
clone size: few
J gene: TRBJ2-1
D gene: .
V gene: TRBV6-1

CDR3 protein: CASSLARGEDEQYF
CDR3 DNA: TGTGCCAGCAGCTTAGCCCGGGGGGAGGACGAGCAGTACTTC
CDR3 length: 14
clone size: few
J gene: TRBJ2-7
D gene: TRBD2
V gene: TRBV7-2

CDR3 protein: CASSLAGLAGGETQYF
CDR3 DNA: TGCGCCAGCAGCCTCGCAGGACTAGCGGGGGGAGAGACCCAGTACTTC
CDR3 length: 16
clone size: .
J gene: TRBJ2-5
D gene: TRBD2
V gene: TRBV12-3/TRBV12-4

CDR3 protein: CASSFQQLLAGALTDTQYF
CDR3 DNA: TGTGCCAGCAGCTTCCAACAACTACTAGCGGGGGCGCTCACAGATACGCAGTATTTT
CDR3 length: 19
clone size: few
J gene: TRBJ2-3
D gene: TRBD2
V gene: TRBV11-1

CDR3 protein: CASSELPDSTDTQYF
CDR3 DNA: TGTGCCAGCAGTGAACTCCCCGATAGCACAGATACGCAGTATTTT
CDR3 length: 15
clone size: .
J gene: TRBJ2-3
D gene: .
V gene: TRBV2

CDR3 protein: CASSWPGLPTGELFF
CDR3 DNA: TGCGCCAGCAGCTGGCCGGGACTACCCACCGGGGAGCTGTTTTTT
CDR3 length: 15
clone size: .
J gene: TRBJ2-2
D gene: TRBD2
V gene: TRBV5-1

CDR3 protein: CASSQELGGSYEQYF
CDR3 DNA: TGCGCCAGCAGCCAAGAGTTAGGGGGGTCCTACGAGCAGTACTTC
CDR3 length: 15
clone size: .
J gene: TRBJ2-7
D gene: .
V gene: TRBV4-3

CDR3 protein: CASRLGQGYTDKQYF
CDR3 DNA: TGCGCCAGCAGACTAGGACAGGGTTACACAGATAAGCAGTATTTT
CDR3 length: 15
clone size: .
J gene: TRBJ2-3
D gene: TRBD1
V gene: TRBV5-1

CDR3 protein: CASSLGTMNTEAFF
CDR3 DNA: TGTGCCAGCAGTTTGGGGACTATGAACACTGAAGCTTTCTTT
CDR3 length: 14
clone size: few
J gene: TRBJ1-1
D gene: .
V gene: TRBV12-3/TRBV12-4

CDR3 protein: CASSRRTGGRTEAFF
CDR3 DNA: TGCGCCAGCAGCCGAAGGACAGGGGGTCGCACTGAAGCTTTCTTT
CDR3 length: 15
clone size: .
J gene: TRBJ1-1
D gene: TRBD1
V gene: TRBV5-1

CDR3 protein: CASSHPLEGSSYNEQFF
CDR3 DNA: TGTGCCAGCAGCCACCCCCTCGAGGGTAGCTCCTACAATGAGCAGTTCTTC
CDR3 length: 17
clone size: few
J gene: TRBJ2-1
D gene: .
V gene: TRBV3-1

CDR3 protein: CASGLKNTGELFF
CDR3 DNA: TGTGCTAGTGGTTTGAAAAACACCGGGGAGCTGTTTTTT
CDR3 length: 13
clone size: few
J gene: TRBJ2-2
D gene: .
V gene: TRBV12-5

CDR3 protein: CSARDHGTGGWETQYF
CDR3 DNA: TGCAGTGCTAGAGACCACGGGACAGGGGGGTGGGAGACCCAGTACTTC
CDR3 length: 16
clone size: few
J gene: TRBJ2-5
D gene: TRBD1
V gene: TRBV20-1

CDR3 protein: CASLEGNQPQHF
CDR3 DNA: TGTGCCAGTCTGGAGGGCAATCAGCCCCAGCATTTT
CDR3 length: 12
clone size: .
J gene: TRBJ1-5
D gene: .
V gene: TRBV28

CDR3 protein: CASSREAGKGMNTEAFF
CDR3 DNA: TGTGCCAGCTCCCGCGAGGCGGGGAAAGGGATGAACACTGAAGCTTTCTTT
CDR3 length: 17
clone size: few
J gene: TRBJ1-1
D gene: .
V gene: TRBV18

CDR3 protein: CASSLGTPTEAFF
CDR3 DNA: TGTGCCAGCAGTCTCGGGACACCCACTGAAGCTTTCTTT
CDR3 length: 13
clone size: many
J gene: TRBJ1-1
D gene: .
V gene: TRBV12-3/TRBV12-4

CDR3 protein: CASSQDSGTDNSPLHF
CDR3 DNA: TGTGCCAGCAGCCAGGACTCCGGGACAGATAATTCACCCCTCCACTTT
CDR3 length: 16
clone size: .
J gene: TRBJ1-6
D gene: TRBD1
V gene: TRBV3-1

CDR3 protein: CASSFSFGAGNEQFF
CDR3 DNA: TGTGCCAGCAGCTTTTCGTTCGGAGCGGGAAATGAGCAGTTCTTC
CDR3 length: 15
clone size: .
J gene: TRBJ2-1
D gene: TRBD2
V gene: TRBV7-2

CDR3 protein: CASSLPRGRNISGANVLTF
CDR3 DNA: TGTGCCAGCAGTCTCCCAAGGGGCAGGAATATCTCTGGGGCCAACGTCCTGACTTTC
CDR3 length: 19
clone size: .
J gene: TRBJ2-6
D gene: .
V gene: TRBV11-1

CDR3 protein: CSLGLASLGGSYNEQFF
CDR3 DNA: TGCAGTCTCGGACTAGCGTCACTAGGAGGGTCCTACAATGAGCAGTTCTTC
CDR3 length: 17
clone size: many
J gene: TRBJ2-1
D gene: TRBD2
V gene: TRBV20-1

CDR3 protein: CASSRRTVSTDTQYF
CDR3 DNA: TGTGCCAGCAGCCGTCGGACAGTAAGCACAGATACGCAGTATTTT
CDR3 length: 15
clone size: .
J gene: TRBJ2-3
D gene: .
V gene: TRBV16

CDR3 protein: CASSLTDKTPYGYTF
CDR3 DNA: TGCGCCAGCAGCTTGACAGATAAGACCCCTTATGGCTACACCTTC
CDR3 length: 15
clone size: .
J gene: TRBJ1-2
D gene: .
V gene: TRBV5-1

CDR3 protein: CASRRTARDYTDTQYF
CDR3 DNA: TGTGCCAGCAGGAGAACGGCACGGGACTACACAGATACGCAGTATTTT
CDR3 length: 16
clone size: .
J gene: TRBJ2-3
D gene: TRBD2
V gene: TRBV7-2

CDR3 protein: CASSWERGETQYF
CDR3 DNA: TGTGCCAGCAGCTGGGAGAGGGGAGAGACCCAGTACTTC
CDR3 length: 13
clone size: .
J gene: TRBJ2-5
D gene: .
V gene: TRBV12-3/TRBV12-4

CDR3 protein: CASSSLAHQENEQFF
CDR3 DNA: TGTGCCAGCAGCTCCTTAGCGCATCAGGAGAATGAGCAGTTCTTC
CDR3 length: 15
clone size: few
J gene: TRBJ2-1
D gene: .
V gene: TRBV7-8

CDR3 protein: CASSDVTAQETQYF
CDR3 DNA: TGTGCCAGCAGTGACGTCACAGCACAAGAGACCCAGTACTTC
CDR3 length: 14
clone size: .
J gene: TRBJ2-5
D gene: .
V gene: TRBV12-3/TRBV12-4

CDR3 protein: CASSRRRGQGSTGELFF
CDR3 DNA: TGTGCCAGCAGCCGACGAAGGGGACAGGGCAGCACCGGGGAGCTGTTTTTT
CDR3 length: 17
clone size: .
J gene: TRBJ2-2
D gene: TRBD1
V gene: TRBV3-1

CDR3 protein: CASSLWGVTEETQYF
CDR3 DNA: TGTGCCAGCAGCTTATGGGGGGTCACTGAAGAGACCCAGTACTTC
CDR3 length: 15
clone size: few
J gene: TRBJ2-5
D gene: .
V gene: TRBV11-2

CDR3 protein: CASSYSSGGETQYF
CDR3 DNA: TGTGCCAGCAGTTACTCGTCGGGGGGAGAGACCCAGTACTTC
CDR3 length: 14
clone size: few
J gene: TRBJ2-5
D gene: TRBD2
V gene: TRBV6-5

CDR3 protein: CSQISGYSYEQYF
CDR3 DNA: TGCAGTCAGATTAGCGGATACTCCTACGAGCAGTACTTC
CDR3 length: 13
clone size: many
J gene: TRBJ2-7
D gene: .
V gene: TRBV20-1

CDR3 protein: CASSFYWQPQHF
CDR3 DNA: TGTGCCAGCAGCTTTTATTGGCAGCCCCAGCATTTT
CDR3 length: 12
clone size: few
J gene: TRBJ1-5
D gene: .
V gene: TRBV7-2

CDR3 protein: CASSWTALAGELFF
CDR3 DNA: TGTGCCAGCAGTTGGACAGCTCTCGCAGGGGAGCTGTTTTTT
CDR3 length: 14
clone size: .
J gene: TRBJ2-2
D gene: .
V gene: TRBV12-3/TRBV12-4

CDR3 protein: CASSRNRVGGTDTQYF
CDR3 DNA: TGTGCCAGCAGTCGAAACAGGGTCGGGGGCACAGATACGCAGTATTTT
CDR3 length: 16
clone size: few
J gene: TRBJ2-3
D gene: .
V gene: TRBV28

CDR3 protein: CASSSTASSGNTIYF
CDR3 DNA: TGCGCCAGCAGCTCGACAGCTAGCTCTGGAAACACCATATATTTT
CDR3 length: 15
clone size: few
J gene: TRBJ1-3
D gene: .
V gene: TRBV5-1

CDR3 protein: CASSVGPEREQFF
CDR3 DNA: TGTGCCAGCAGCGTGGGGCCGGAACGGGAGCAGTTCTTC
CDR3 length: 13
clone size: .
J gene: TRBJ2-1
D gene: .
V gene: TRBV9

CDR3 protein: CASTRRVAGAYEQYF
CDR3 DNA: TGTGCCAGCACCCGAAGGGTAGCGGGAGCTTACGAGCAGTACTTC
CDR3 length: 15
clone size: few
J gene: TRBJ2-7
D gene: TRBD2
V gene: TRBV7-8

CDR3 protein: CASRGREGPSYEQYF
CDR3 DNA: TGTGCCAGCAGAGGGCGGGAGGGCCCGTCGTACGAGCAGTACTTC
CDR3 length: 15
clone size: .
J gene: TRBJ2-7
D gene: TRBD2
V gene: TRBV13

CDR3 protein: CSARSGIEAFF
CDR3 DNA: TGCAGCGCCCGGTCGGGGATTGAAGCTTTCTTT
CDR3 length: 11
clone size: .
J gene: TRBJ1-1
D gene: .
V gene: TRBV29-1

CDR3 protein: CASSQAQQGADGTEAFF
CDR3 DNA: TGCGCCAGCAGCCAGGCTCAACAGGGGGCGGATGGCACTGAAGCTTTCTTT
CDR3 length: 17
clone size: .
J gene: TRBJ1-1
D gene: TRBD1
V gene: TRBV4-1

CDR3 protein: CATKEFDTQYF
CDR3 DNA: TGTGCCACCAAAGAGTTTGATACGCAGTATTTT
CDR3 length: 11
clone size: .
J gene: TRBJ2-3
D gene: .
V gene: TRBV24-1

CDR3 protein: CSVSPDGQNTEAFF
CDR3 DNA: TGCAGCGTTAGCCCGGACGGACAGAACACTGAAGCTTTCTTT
CDR3 length: 14
clone size: few
J gene: TRBJ1-1
D gene: .
V gene: TRBV29-1

CDR3 protein: CASSLAAQRPSGGNTIYF
CDR3 DNA: TGTGCCAGCAGTTTAGCCGCACAGAGGCCTTCGGGAGGAAACACCATATATTTT
CDR3 length: 18
clone size: .
J gene: TRBJ1-3
D gene: .
V gene: TRBV12-3/TRBV12-4